There are many counts of the clone carrying this T cell receptor beta chain. No antigen is known for it. The CDR3 is 16 residues long. With 1 base clipped from V and 9 bases from J, the junction kept 10 bases outside the gene matches. CDR1 and CDR2 from the germline V gene are LNHNV and YYDKDF (reference sequence). TCRdb used MiXCR to reprocess the 5' RACE reads, holding one entry per CDR3 protein. The sample consists of 100,000 to 150,000 distinct CDR3 sequences, about a tenth of them appearing once. This specimen belongs to a study of CD8 T cells in ankylosing spondylitis. Whole-study results and caveats: Characteristic of ankylosing spondylitis blood, it appeared, was a TCR beta motif comprising roughly eight highly homologous variants.

J is TRBJ2-1 and V is TRBV15, with 9 bases that match TRBD2. The sequenced sample consisted of blood, either unsorted or a sorted T cell fraction (not recorded which). This clonotype was sampled from a male donor with ankylosing spondylitis or in good health (not recorded which). The CDR3 reads CATSRGGSGSRGEQFF. CDR3 DNA: TGTGCCACCAGCAGAGGTGGTAGCGGGAGTCGAGGTGAGCAGTTCTTC.